These 30 T cell receptor beta chains share one sample of origin, sequenced in a study of shared clonotypes between healthy human individuals. Naive CD8 cells lacked CD45RO and underwent positive selection for CCR7, leaving out terminally differentiated effector memory CD45RA+ cells. Using immunoSEQ multiplex PCR, the repertoire was profiled, and TCRdb retains in-frame clones only, with some absent. Seen here are hundreds of thousands of clones, just under 97% observed once, and the top ten hold about 0.11%. The sequencing sample was made of naive CD8+ T cells sorted from blood. Source of these receptors: a woman aged 25 to 45 in good health.

The CDR3 here is CAWSVQGLQFF. The CDR3 DNA reads TGTGCCTGGAGTGTACAGGGACTTCAGTTCTTC. The J gene is TRBJ2-1, the V gene TRBV30; D could derive from TRBD1 or TRBD2 (6 bases each). Trimming cost V 0 bases and J 13 bases, with 10 bases left between them. The CDR3 loop spans 11 amino acids. The germline V gene encodes CDR1 GTSNPN and CDR2 SVGIG (reference sequence). The full variable domain, in which reference TRBV30 and TRBJ2-1 provide the parts outside the CDR3, is SQTIHQWPATLVQPVGSPLSLECTVEGTSNPNLYWYRQAAGRGLQLLFYSVGIGQISSEVPQNLSASRPQDRQFILSSKKLLLSDSGFYLCAWSVQGLQFFGPGTRLTVL.

The chain is built from TRBV5-1 and TRBJ2-3, with TRBD2 identical over 9 bases. This CDR3 is built from 18 residues. The junction had 14 bases not matched to a gene; V was cut back by 4 bases and J by 2 bases. The germline V gene encodes CDR1 SGHRS and CDR2 YFSETQ. The CDR3 DNA is TGCGCCAGCAGCGCATACCCCGGGACTAGCAGAACCACAGATACGCAGTATTTT. This encodes CASSAYPGTSRTTDTQYF.

CDR3 sequence: CASSQDPWGPWEQYF. The CDR3 region has the DNA TGCGCCAGCAGCCAAGATCCCTGGGGGCCTTGGGAGCAGTACTTC. The chain uses TRBV4-3 and TRBJ2-7; TRBD1 might be the D (6 bases). The CDR3 runs 15 residues. Germline CDR1 is LGHNA and CDR2 is YSLEER. V dropped 0 bases and J dropped 7 bases, with 16 bases sitting between them.

CDR3 protein: CSASPLYEQYF. The CDR3 DNA reads TGCAGTGCTAGCCCACTCTACGAGCAGTACTTC. The chain has TRBV20-1 and TRBJ2-5, with no clear D. The tail of the sequence fits TRBJ2-7 better, so the J call may be wrong. This CDR3 region has 11 residues. Germline-derived CDR1 and CDR2 are DFQATT and SNEGSKA (reference sequence).

For the CDR3, the DNA is TGTGCCAGCAGTACGTGGTACGAGCAGTACTTC. It specifies CASSTWYEQYF. The V gene is TRBV28, the J gene TRBJ2-7; D is unresolved. In germline, CDR1 is MDHEN, CDR2 SYDVKM. CDR3 length: 11 residues. Trimming removed 5 bases at V and 4 bases at J, with 6 bases between.

The chain couples TRBV19 to TRBJ2-5; D is perhaps TRBD2 (6 bases). Germline V CDR1 and CDR2: LNHDA, SQIVND (reference sequence). The CDR3 consists of 15 residues. The V end was cut by 5 bases, the J end by 2 bases, with 15 bases between. CDR3 amino acids: CASSAEIGSQETQYF. For the CDR3, the DNA is TGTGCCAGTAGTGCTGAGATCGGGAGTCAAGAGACCCAGTACTTC.

The chain recombines TRBV4-1 with TRBJ1-1, with 7 bases lining up with TRBD1. The junction had 11 bases not matched to a gene; V was cut back by 0 bases and J by 4 bases. Germline CDR1 reads MGHRA; CDR2 reads YSYEKL. CDR3 length: 17 amino acids. The CDR3, as DNA: TGCGCCAGCAGCCAAGAAGAGGGGGCCAGTTCTCCCACTGAAGCTTTCTTT. It specifies CASSQEEGASSPTEAFF.

The chain combines TRBV11-2 with TRBJ2-3; 7 nucleotides align to TRBD2. In germline, CDR1 is SGHAT, CDR2 FQNNGV. The CDR3 has 15 residues. Losses at the gene ends were 3 bases for V and 3 bases for J; bases not matched to a gene: 6. The CDR3 DNA sequence: TGTGCCAGCAGCTTGTTCCTAGCGGATACAGATACGCAGTATTTT. It translates to CASSLFLADTDTQYF. Looking up the rest from reference TRBV11-2 and TRBJ2-3 gives the full variable domain: EAGVAQSPRYKIIEKRQSVAFWCNPISGHATLYWYQQILGQGPKLLIQFQNNGVVDDSQLPKDRFSAERLKGVDSTLKIQPAKLEDSAVYLCASSLFLADTDTQYFGPGTRLTVL.

The rearrangement uses TRBV4-1 and TRBJ2-5, with TRBD1 matching over 9 bases. The CDR3 length is 19 residues. Trimming at V came to 3 bases and at J to 0 bases, leaving 14 bases not matched to a gene. CDR1 MGHRA and CDR2 YSYEKL come from the germline V gene. CDR3 loop: CASSHPSRATGGYQETQYF. DNA for the CDR3: TGCGCCAGCAGCCACCCTTCAAGGGCCACAGGGGGCTACCAAGAGACCCAGTACTTC.

In its sample, this clone was seen once. DNA of the CDR3: TGTGCCAGCAGCTTAGGGCACAGGGTCCACGAGCAGTACTTC. Its translation: CASSLGHRVHEQYF. The chain is built from TRBV7-9 and TRBJ2-7; weak D call: TRBD1 (6 bases). CDR1 is SEHNR, CDR2 FQNEAQ, per germline (reference sequence). This CDR3 has 14 amino acids. V shed 1 base and J shed 5 bases, with 12 bases lying between them.

The chain links TRBV12-5 to TRBJ1-5; D not resolved. The CDR3 runs 18 residues. Germline V gives CDR1 LGHNT, CDR2 FRNRAP. Trimming pared 3 bases from V and 3 bases from J, leaving 21 bases between. The CDR3 DNA reads as TGTGCTAGTGGTTTTACCACCCCCCTCGGCCGGTCCAATCAGCCCCAGCATTTT. Its protein product is CASGFTTPLGRSNQPQHF.

This clone appeared once. The chain recombines TRBV27 with TRBJ2-7; 7 bases match TRBD1. Germline V gene sequence: CDR1 MNHEY, CDR2 SMNVEV (reference sequence). CDR3 length: 16 amino acids. J lost 2 bases, V lost 1 base, and 8 bases had no gene match. The CDR3 region has the DNA TGTGCCAGCAGTTTATTACTCGGGCAGGGGGCCTACGAGCAGTACTTC. It is translated as CASSLLLGQGAYEQYF.

CDR3: CASSGRDSTYEQYF. The CDR3 nucleotides read TGTGCCAGCAGCGGACGGGACAGCACCTACGAGCAGTACTTC. This chain joins TRBV2 and TRBJ2-7, with 7 bases identical to TRBD1. The V and J ends lost 6 bases and 2 bases, in that order; junction bases with no gene match: 7. Germline V gives CDR1 SNHLY, CDR2 FYNNEI. CDR3 length: 14 residues.

The rearrangement uses TRBV5-6 and TRBJ2-3; D remains unclear. The CDR3 contains 16 residues. The germline V and J ends were trimmed by 4 bases and 0 bases, with 15 bases remaining between them. Germline V gene data show CDR1 as SGHDT and CDR2 as YYEEEE. Here the CDR3 reads CASSLKTSTSTDTQYF. The CDR3 coding sequence is TGTGCCAGCAGCCTAAAAACATCGACTAGCACAGATACGCAGTATTTT.

The chain uses TRBV7-9 and TRBJ1-4; D might be TRBD1 (5 bases). The CDR3 is 14 amino acids. Germline V gene sequence: CDR1 SEHNR, CDR2 FQNEAQ (reference sequence). V was clipped by 5 bases and J by 8 bases, with 15 bases between them. The CDR3 loop is CASSAPGPREKLFF. The CDR3 nucleotides read TGTGCCAGCAGCGCACCGGGACCCCGAGAAAAACTGTTTTTT.

A single count supports this clone. V is TRBV9 and J is TRBJ1-3; a weak D match, TRBD1 (5 bases). Germline CDR1 and CDR2: SGDLS and YYNGEE. The CDR3 runs to 15 residues. V lost 5 bases and J 2 bases, leaving 14 bases between the germline ends. CDR3 amino acids: CASRPGRGTGNTIYF. The CDR3, as DNA: TGTGCCAGCAGGCCGGGACGCGGAACTGGAAACACCATATATTTT.

CDR3 bases: TGTGCCAGCAGTATTGGGGGGAACACTGAAGCTTTCTTT. Its translation is CASSIGGNTEAFF. The chain links TRBV5-8 to TRBJ1-1, with a tentative D call TRBD1 (5 bases). Trimming cost V 5 bases and J 1 base, with 9 bases left between them. CDR1 and CDR2 (germline): SGHTS, YDEGEE. The CDR3 runs to 13 residues.

The chain has TRBV6-5 and TRBJ2-5; the D gene is possibly TRBD1 (6 bases). The CDR3 spans 14 residues. V lost 6 bases to trimming and J lost 5 bases, with 16 bases between them. The germline CDR1 and CDR2 sequences are MNHEY and SVGAGI. The CDR3: CASSPTGPGETQYF. CDR3 coding DNA: TGTGCCAGCAGCCCGACAGGCCCTGGGGAGACCCAGTACTTC.

This rearrangement joins TRBV19 to TRBJ2-1, with no clear D. V dropped 3 bases and J dropped 7 bases, with 7 bases sitting between them. The V gene's germline CDR1 is LNHDA and CDR2 SQIVND (reference sequence). This CDR3 region has 12 residues. The CDR3 DNA reads TGTGCCAGTAGTATTGGGCAAAATGAGCAGTTCTTC. This sequence encodes CASSIGQNEQFF.

This chain joins TRBV5-5 and TRBJ2-7, with unresolved D. The CDR3 extends over 14 amino acids. Trimming cost V 4 bases and J 3 bases, with 14 bases left between them. Germline V gene data show CDR1 as SGHKS and CDR2 as YYEKEE (reference sequence). The chain's CDR3 is CASSNPPHGYEQYF. The CDR3, as DNA: TGTGCCAGCAGCAACCCCCCACACGGCTACGAGCAGTACTTC. Based on the CDR3 plus reference TRBV5-5 and TRBJ2-7, the full variable domain is DAGVTQSPTHLIKTRGQQVTLRCSPISGHKSVSWYQQVLGQGPQFIFQYYEKEERGRGNFPDRFSARQFPNYSSELNVNALLLGDSALYLCASSNPPHGYEQYFGPGTRLTVT.

This clone was counted a single time. The chain uses TRBV9 and TRBJ2-7, with 12 bases fitting TRBD2. Germline V gives CDR1 SGDLS, CDR2 YYNGEE. V shed 0 bases, J shed 3 bases, and the junction held 4 bases outside the gene matches. This CDR3 contains 16 residues. The CDR3 bases are TGTGCCAGCAGCGTAGGGCCGACTAGCGGGAGCTACGAGCAGTACTTC. This sequence encodes CASSVGPTSGSYEQYF.

The chain recombines TRBV9 with TRBJ2-2; D perhaps matches TRBD1 (6 bases). The length of the CDR3 is 15 residues. V dropped 3 bases and J dropped 4 bases, with 13 bases sitting between them. Germline-derived CDR1 and CDR2 are SGDLS and YYNGEE. The CDR3 loop is CASSGKGVGTGELFF. CDR3 bases: TGTGCCAGCAGCGGGAAGGGGGTGGGCACCGGGGAGCTGTTTTTT.

The rearrangement joins TRBV13 to TRBJ2-1; TRBD2 is a possible D gene (5 bases). The CDR3 covers 15 residues. V shed 5 bases and J shed 9 bases, with 20 bases lying between them. CDR1 and CDR2 (germline): PRHDT, FYEKMQ (reference sequence). CDR3 bases: TGTGCCAGCAGCCGAGGGAGTGGGCCACGGGTTGAGCAGTTCTTC. Translation: CASSRGSGPRVEQFF.

The chain combines TRBV13 with TRBJ2-1, with a possible D match to TRBD2 (5 bases). The CDR3 loop spans 19 amino acids. V dropped 0 bases and J dropped 4 bases, with 22 bases sitting between them. Germline values: CDR1 PRHDT, CDR2 FYEKMQ (reference sequence). CDR3 coding DNA: TGTGCCAGCAGCTTAGGGACCAGAGGGTCCCCATCTACTTACAATGAGCAGTTCTTC. Amino acids: CASSLGTRGSPSTYNEQFF.

CDR3 in amino acids: CASSTVHEQFF. CDR3 nucleotide sequence: TGTGCCAGCAGCACTGTCCATGAGCAGTTCTTC. V is TRBV28 and J is TRBJ2-1; no reliable D call. Trimming stripped 6 bases from V and 8 bases from J, with 8 bases between. CDR3 length equals 11 residues. Germline CDR1 and CDR2: MDHEN and SYDVKM.

This clone came up a few times. J is TRBJ2-7 and V is TRBV10-1; 9 bases line up with TRBD2. The V and J ends lost 6 bases and 5 bases, in that order; junction bases with no gene match: 8. This CDR3 comprises 14 residues. Germline CDR1 reads WNHNN; CDR2 reads SYGVQD (reference sequence). CDR3 DNA: TGCGCCAGCAGCGGTAGCGGGAGACCCCACGAGCAGTACTTC. This codes for CASSGSGRPHEQYF.

The chain couples TRBV30 to TRBJ1-1; D not certain. The germline CDR1 and CDR2 sequences are GTSNPN and SVGIG (reference sequence). With 3 bases removed from V and 0 bases from J, the gap between germline ends came to 11 bases. This CDR3 is 14 amino acids long. The CDR3 loop reads CAWSPTGMNTEAFF. The CDR3 DNA reads as TGTGCCTGGAGCCCGACGGGTATGAACACTGAAGCTTTCTTT.

The chain combines TRBV28 with TRBJ2-2, with D maybe TRBD1 (5 bases). Germline CDR1 reads MDHEN; CDR2 reads SYDVKM. Trimming removed 3 bases from V and 5 bases from J, with 10 bases in between. This CDR3 has 14 amino acids. The DNA of the CDR3 is TGTGCCAGCAGTTTCCAGGGTCGGACCGGGGAGCTGTTTTTT. Translated: CASSFQGRTGELFF.

V usage is TRBV9 and J usage is TRBJ2-1, with TRBD2 matching over 12 bases. CDR3 size: 17 residues. Trimming at V came to 0 bases and at J to 8 bases, leaving 9 bases not matched to a gene. Germline assignment: CDR1 SGDLS and CDR2 YYNGEE. CDR3 protein: CASSVGLAGVGLYEQFF. CDR3 nucleotide sequence: TGTGCCAGCAGCGTAGGACTAGCGGGAGTAGGGCTCTATGAGCAGTTCTTC.

V is TRBV5-1 and J is TRBJ2-6; TRBD1 agrees at 12 bases. The CDR3 extends over 16 amino acids. V gave up 5 bases and J gave up 1 base; unmatched junction bases: 1. Germline loops: CDR1 SGHRS, CDR2 YFSETQ. CDR3 region: CASRGQGASGANVLTF. The DNA of the CDR3 is TGCGCCAGCAGGGGACAGGGGGCTTCTGGGGCCAACGTCCTGACTTTC.